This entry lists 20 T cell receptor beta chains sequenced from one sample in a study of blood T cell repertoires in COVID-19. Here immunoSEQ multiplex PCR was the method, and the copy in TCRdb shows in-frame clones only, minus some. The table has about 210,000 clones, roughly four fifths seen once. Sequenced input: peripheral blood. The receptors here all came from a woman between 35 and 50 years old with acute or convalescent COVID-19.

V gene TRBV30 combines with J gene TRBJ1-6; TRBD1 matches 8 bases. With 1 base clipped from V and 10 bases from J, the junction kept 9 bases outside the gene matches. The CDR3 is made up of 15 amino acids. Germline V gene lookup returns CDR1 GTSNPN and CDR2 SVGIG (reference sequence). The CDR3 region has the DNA TGTGCCTGGAGTGCGAACCCGACAGGGGAATCACCCCTCCACTTT. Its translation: CAWSANPTGESPLHF.

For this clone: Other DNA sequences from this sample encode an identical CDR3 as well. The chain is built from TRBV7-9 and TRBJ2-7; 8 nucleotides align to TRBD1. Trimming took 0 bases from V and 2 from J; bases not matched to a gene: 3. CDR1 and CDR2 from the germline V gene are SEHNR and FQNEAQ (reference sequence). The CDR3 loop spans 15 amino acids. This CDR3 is CASSLAGTGAYEQYF. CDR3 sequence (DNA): TGTGCCAGCAGCTTAGCCGGGACAGGTGCCTACGAGCAGTACTTC.

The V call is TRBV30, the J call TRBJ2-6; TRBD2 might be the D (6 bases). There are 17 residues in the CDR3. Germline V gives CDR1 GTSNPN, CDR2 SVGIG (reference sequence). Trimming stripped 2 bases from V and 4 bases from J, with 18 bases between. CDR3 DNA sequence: TGTGCCTGGAGTCAAGGATGGCGGGGCACCGGGGCCAACGTCCTGACTTTC. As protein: CAWSQGWRGTGANVLTF.

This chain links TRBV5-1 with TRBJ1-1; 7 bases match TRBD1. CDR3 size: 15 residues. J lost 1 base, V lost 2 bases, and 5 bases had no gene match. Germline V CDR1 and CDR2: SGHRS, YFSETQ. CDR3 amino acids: CASSLTDRTNTEAFF. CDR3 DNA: TGCGCCAGCAGCTTAACGGACAGGACGAACACTGAAGCTTTCTTT.

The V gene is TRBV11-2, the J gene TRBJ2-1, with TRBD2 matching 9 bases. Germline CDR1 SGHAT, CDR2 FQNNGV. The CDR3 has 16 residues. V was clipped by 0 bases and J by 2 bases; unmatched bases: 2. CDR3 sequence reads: CASSLEAGGTYNEQFF. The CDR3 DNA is TGTGCCAGCAGCTTAGAGGCGGGGGGGACCTACAATGAGCAGTTCTTC.

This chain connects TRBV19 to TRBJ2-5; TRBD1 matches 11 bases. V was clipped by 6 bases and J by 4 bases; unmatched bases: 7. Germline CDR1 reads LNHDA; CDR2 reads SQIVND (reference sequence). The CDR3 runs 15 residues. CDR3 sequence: CASRYRDRGSETQYF. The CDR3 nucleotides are TGTGCCAGTAGATACCGGGACAGGGGGTCAGAGACCCAGTACTTC.

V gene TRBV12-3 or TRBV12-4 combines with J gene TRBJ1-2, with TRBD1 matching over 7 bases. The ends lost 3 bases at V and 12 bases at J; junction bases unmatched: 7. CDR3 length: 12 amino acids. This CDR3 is CASSLGTEVNTF. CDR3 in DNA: TGTGCCAGCAGTTTGGGGACAGAGGTAAACACCTTC.

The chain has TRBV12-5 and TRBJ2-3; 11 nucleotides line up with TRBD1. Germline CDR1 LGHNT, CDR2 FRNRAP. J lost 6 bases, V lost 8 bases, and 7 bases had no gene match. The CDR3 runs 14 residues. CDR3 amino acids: CASTGTGGMDTQYF. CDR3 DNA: TGTGCTAGTACCGGGACAGGGGGAATGGATACGCAGTATTTT.

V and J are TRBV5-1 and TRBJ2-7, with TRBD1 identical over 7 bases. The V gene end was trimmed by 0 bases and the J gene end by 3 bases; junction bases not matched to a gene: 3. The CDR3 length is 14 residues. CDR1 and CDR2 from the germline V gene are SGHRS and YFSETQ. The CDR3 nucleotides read TGCGCCAGCAGCTTGGACAGGGGATACTACGAGCAGTACTTC. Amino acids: CASSLDRGYYEQYF.

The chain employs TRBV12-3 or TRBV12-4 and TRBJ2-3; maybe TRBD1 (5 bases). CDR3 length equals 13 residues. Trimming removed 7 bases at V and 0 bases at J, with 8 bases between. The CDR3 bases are TGTGCCAGCACTACAGGTAGCACAGATACGCAGTATTTT. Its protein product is CASTTGSTDTQYF.

The CDR3 DNA is TGTGCCAGCAGCTTAGAAGCGCCCGACGGGGAGCTGTTTTTT. It translates to CASSLEAPDGELFF. The chain has TRBV7-7 and TRBJ2-2, with D unresolved. The ends were cut back, 1 base at V and 7 bases at J, with 10 bases in the middle. The CDR3 runs to 14 residues. Germline CDR1 is SSHAT and CDR2 is FNYEAQ (reference sequence).

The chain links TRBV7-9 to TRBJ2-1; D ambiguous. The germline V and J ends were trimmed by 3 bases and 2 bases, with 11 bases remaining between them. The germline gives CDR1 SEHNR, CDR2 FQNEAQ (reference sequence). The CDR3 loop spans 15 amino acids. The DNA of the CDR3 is TGTGCCAGCAGCTTTATCCGGGTTACCTACAATGAGCAGTTCTTC. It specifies CASSFIRVTYNEQFF.

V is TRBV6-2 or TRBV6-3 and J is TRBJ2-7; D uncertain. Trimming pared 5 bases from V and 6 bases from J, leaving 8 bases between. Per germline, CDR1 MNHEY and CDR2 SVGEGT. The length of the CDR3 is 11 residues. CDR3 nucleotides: TGTGCCAGCAGTCAGAAGATCGAGCAGTACTTC. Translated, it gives CASSQKIEQYF.

The CDR3 DNA follows: TGTGCCAGCAGTTTTTCAGGGGCTCTCGCCTCTGGAAACACCATATATTTT. Its translation is CASSFSGALASGNTIYF. This chain joins TRBV5-6 and TRBJ1-3; D perhaps matches TRBD1 (6 bases). V lost 5 bases and J 0 bases, leaving 18 bases between the germline ends. Germline assignment: CDR1 SGHDT and CDR2 YYEEEE. This CDR3 spans 17 amino acids. Full variable domain (rest looked up from reference TRBV5-6 and TRBJ1-3): DAGVTQSPTHLIKTRGQQVTLRCSPKSGHDTVSWYQQALGQGPQFIFQYYEEEERQRGNFPDRFSGHQFPNYSSELNVNALLLGDSALYLCASSFSGALASGNTIYFGEGSWLTVV.

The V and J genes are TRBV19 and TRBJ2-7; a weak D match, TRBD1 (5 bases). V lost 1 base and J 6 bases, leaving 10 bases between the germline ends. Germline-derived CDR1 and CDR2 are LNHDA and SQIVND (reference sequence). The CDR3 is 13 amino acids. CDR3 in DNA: TGTGCCAGTAGTATAGTAGGCAGGGTCGAGCAGTACTTC. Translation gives CASSIVGRVEQYF.

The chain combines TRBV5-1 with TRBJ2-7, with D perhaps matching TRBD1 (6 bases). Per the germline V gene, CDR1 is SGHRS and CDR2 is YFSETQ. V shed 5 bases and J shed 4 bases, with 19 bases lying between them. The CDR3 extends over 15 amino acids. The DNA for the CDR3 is TGCGCCAGCAGGTATGATCTGGGGGCTGGGTACGAGCAGTACTTC. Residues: CASRYDLGAGYEQYF.

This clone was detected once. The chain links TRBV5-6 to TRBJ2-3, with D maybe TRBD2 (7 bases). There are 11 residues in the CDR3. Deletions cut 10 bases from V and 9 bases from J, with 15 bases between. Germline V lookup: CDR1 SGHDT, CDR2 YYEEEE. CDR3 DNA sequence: TGTGCCTCTGGGGGGGCCAGAACGCAGTATTTT. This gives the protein CASGGARTQYF.

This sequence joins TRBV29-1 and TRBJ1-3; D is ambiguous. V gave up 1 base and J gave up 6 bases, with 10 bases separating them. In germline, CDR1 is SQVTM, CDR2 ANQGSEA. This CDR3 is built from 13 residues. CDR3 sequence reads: CSVEAFGENTIYF. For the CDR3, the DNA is TGCAGCGTTGAAGCTTTCGGGGAAAACACCATATATTTT. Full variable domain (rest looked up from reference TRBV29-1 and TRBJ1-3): SAVISQKPSRDICQRGTSLTIQCQVDSQVTMMFWYRQQPGQSLTLIATANQGSEATYESGFVIDKFPISRPNLTFSTLTVSNMSPEDSSIYLCSVEAFGENTIYFGEGSWLTVV.

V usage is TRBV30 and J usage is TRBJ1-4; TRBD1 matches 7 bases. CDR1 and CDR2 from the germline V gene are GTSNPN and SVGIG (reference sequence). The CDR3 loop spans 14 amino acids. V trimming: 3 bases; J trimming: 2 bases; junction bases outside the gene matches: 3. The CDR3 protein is CAWSGDSTNEKLFF. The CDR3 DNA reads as TGTGCCTGGAGCGGGGACAGCACTAATGAAAAACTGTTTTTT. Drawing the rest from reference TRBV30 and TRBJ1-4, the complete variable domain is SQTIHQWPATLVQPVGSPLSLECTVEGTSNPNLYWYRQAAGRGLQLLFYSVGIGQISSEVPQNLSASRPQDRQFILSSKKLLLSDSGFYLCAWSGDSTNEKLFFGSGTQLSVL.

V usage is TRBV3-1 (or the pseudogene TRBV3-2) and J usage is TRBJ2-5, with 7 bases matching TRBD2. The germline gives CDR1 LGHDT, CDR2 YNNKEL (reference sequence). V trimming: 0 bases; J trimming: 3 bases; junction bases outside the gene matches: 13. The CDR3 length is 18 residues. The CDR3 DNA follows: TGTGCCAGCAGCCAAGATATAACGGGGGGTTTAGTAAAAGAGACCCAGTACTTC. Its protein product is CASSQDITGGLVKETQYF.